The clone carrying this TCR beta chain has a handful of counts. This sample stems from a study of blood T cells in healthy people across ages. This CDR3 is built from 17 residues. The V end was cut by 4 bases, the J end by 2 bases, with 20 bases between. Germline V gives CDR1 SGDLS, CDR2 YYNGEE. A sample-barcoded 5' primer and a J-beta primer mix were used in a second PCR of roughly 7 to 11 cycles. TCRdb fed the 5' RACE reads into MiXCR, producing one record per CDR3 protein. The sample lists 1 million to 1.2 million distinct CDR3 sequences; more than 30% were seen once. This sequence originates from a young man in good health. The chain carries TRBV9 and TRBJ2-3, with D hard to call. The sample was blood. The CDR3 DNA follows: TGTGCCAGCAGCTCTCGGTCCGGAACCCTTCTCACAGATACGCAGTATTTT. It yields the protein CASSSRSGTLLTDTQYF.